Each of the 28 T cell receptor beta chains below was sequenced from the same sample in a study of cytomegalovirus exposure and HLA in healthy donors. Clones were read by immunoSEQ multiplex PCR, and TCRdb kept only the in-frame ones, dropping some. The data show about 98,000 clones, roughly 87% seen once. The specimen was PBMCs. Receptors originate from a man in his late teens or twenties in good health and CMV-seropositive.

The chain uses TRBV6-5 and TRBJ1-4; no clear D gene. Trimming took off 3 bases at V and 2 bases at J, with 10 bases between the two ends. This CDR3 spans 15 amino acids. Germline assignment: CDR1 MNHEY and CDR2 SVGAGI. The CDR3 spells CASSYRGATNEKLFF. In nucleotides, the CDR3 is TGTGCCAGCAGTTATCGGGGAGCCACTAATGAAAAACTGTTTTTT.

The chain joins TRBV27 to TRBJ2-2; 11 nucleotides agree with TRBD1. After removal of 6 bases from V and 4 bases from J, the junction contained 4 bases not matched to a gene. The CDR3 runs to 15 residues. Germline-derived CDR1 and CDR2 are MNHEY and SMNVEV (reference sequence). CDR3 coding DNA: TGTGCCAGCAGGGACAGGGGGCCGGGCACCGGGGAGCTGTTTTTT. Translation: CASRDRGPGTGELFF.

The chain is built from TRBV28 and TRBJ2-2, with D perhaps TRBD1 (6 bases). This CDR3 has 15 residues. V was shortened by 4 bases and J by 3 bases, with 12 bases between the two germline ends. CDR1 is MDHEN and CDR2 is SYDVKM in the germline V gene. CDR3 in DNA: TGTGCCAGCAGTTCGGCAGGGGCAGACACCGGGGAGCTGTTTTTT. Its translation is CASSSAGADTGELFF.

The J gene is TRBJ2-7, the V gene TRBV7-9; TRBD1 might be the D (5 bases). Trimming removed 4 bases at V and 3 bases at J, with 13 bases between. This CDR3 contains 14 residues. In germline, CDR1 is SEHNR, CDR2 FQNEAQ (reference sequence). The CDR3 sequence is CASSSQGWGYEQYF. The CDR3 DNA is TGTGCCAGCAGCTCGCAGGGTTGGGGCTACGAGCAGTACTTC.

The rearrangement uses TRBV10-1 and TRBJ2-7; 10 bases line up with TRBD2. The CDR3 covers 18 residues. Unmatched junction bases numbered 18, after V lost 6 bases and J lost 4 bases. Germline CDR1 reads WNHNN; CDR2 reads SYGVQD (reference sequence). The CDR3 DNA reads TGCGCCAGCAGACGTAGCGGGAGGATGTACGGGGGGGGTTACGAGCAGTACTTC. Protein: CASRRSGRMYGGGYEQYF.

The chain is built from TRBV6-5 and TRBJ1-6, with D unclear. Trimming took off 6 bases at V and 0 bases at J, with 6 bases between the two ends. The CDR3 sequence is 14 residues long. In germline, CDR1 is MNHEY, CDR2 SVGAGI. The CDR3 sequence is CASRSSSYNSPLHF. DNA of the CDR3: TGTGCCAGCAGATCCAGCTCCTATAATTCACCCCTCCACTTT.

The rearrangement uses TRBV6-1 and TRBJ2-5; 10 nucleotides align to TRBD2. Germline V CDR1 and CDR2: MNHNS, SASEGT. V dropped 1 base and J dropped 5; count of bases not matched to a gene: 4. The CDR3 runs to 15 residues. In DNA, the CDR3 is TGTGCCAGCAGTGAAGAGCGGGGGGGCTGGGAGACCCAGTACTTC. Protein: CASSEERGGWETQYF.

V gene TRBV21-1 combines with J gene TRBJ2-3; no check of the table's D call, TRBD2, against the DNA was made. TRBV21-1 is assigned pseudogene status. The CDR3 contains 16 residues. The CDR3 region has the DNA TGTGCCAGCAGGCTAGACAATGAGGGTGAAACAGATACGCAGTATTTT. It codes for CASRLDNEGETDTQYF.

The V and J genes are TRBV6-6 and TRBJ2-3, with 7 nucleotides matching TRBD2. This CDR3 comprises 16 residues. The junction had 7 bases not matched to a gene; V was cut back by 2 bases and J by 2 bases. The V gene's germline CDR1 is MNHNY and CDR2 SVGAGI (reference sequence). The CDR3 DNA reads as TGTGCCAGCAGTTACGGGCTAGCGGAGATCACAGATACGCAGTATTTT. Its translation: CASSYGLAEITDTQYF.

The chain uses TRBV19 and TRBJ2-5, with D hard to call. The germline V and J ends were trimmed by 6 bases and 5 bases, with 16 bases remaining between them. The CDR3 totals 14 residues. The germline V gene has CDR1 LNHDA and CDR2 SQIVND (reference sequence). Here the CDR3 reads CASSRAPARETQYF. The CDR3 DNA reads as TGTGCCAGTAGCCGCGCCCCAGCCAGGGAGACCCAGTACTTC.

CDR3 region: CASRLAGGPGTQYF. The CDR3 DNA is TGTGCCAGCCGACTAGCGGGGGGCCCCGGGACCCAGTACTTC. The chain is built from TRBV7-2 and TRBJ2-5; 13 bases fit TRBD2. Losses at the gene ends were 8 bases for V and 7 bases for J; bases not matched to a gene: 7. Germline V lookup: CDR1 SGHTA, CDR2 FQGNSA. This CDR3 contains 14 residues. The full variable domain, rest sourced from reference TRBV7-2 and TRBJ2-5, is GAGVSQSPSNKVTEKGKDVELRCDPISGHTALYWYRQSLGQGLEFLIYFQGNSAPDKSGLPSDRFSAERTGGSVSTLTIQRTQQEDSAVYLCASRLAGGPGTQYFGPGTRLLVL.

The J gene is TRBJ1-4, the V gene TRBV7-2; TRBD1 matches at 9 bases. Germline V gene lookup returns CDR1 SGHTA and CDR2 FQGNSA. The V and J ends lost 3 bases and 6 bases, in that order; junction bases with no gene match: 8. This CDR3 has 16 residues. CDR3 amino acids: CASSLRTGTGYEKLFF. In nucleotides, the CDR3 is TGTGCCAGCAGCTTGCGAACCGGGACAGGGTATGAAAAACTGTTTTTT.

V is TRBV2 and J is TRBJ2-7; D remains ambiguous. CDR1 is SNHLY and CDR2 is FYNNEI in the germline V gene. The CDR3 is 11 amino acids. The V end was cut by 2 bases, the J end by 6 bases, with 5 bases between. The CDR3 loop is CASSETLEQYF. CDR3 bases: TGTGCCAGCAGTGAAACTCTCGAGCAGTACTTC.

This rearrangement joins TRBV10-1 to TRBJ2-4; TRBD1 aligns across 8 bases. J was trimmed by 0 bases and V by 7 bases; bases with no gene match: 11. This CDR3 has 17 residues. Germline loops: CDR1 WNHNN, CDR2 SYGVQD (reference sequence). In DNA, the CDR3 is TGCGCCAGCAACCCGCGGACAGGGCGGTTAGCCAAAAACATTCAGTACTTC. Translated: CASNPRTGRLAKNIQYF.

V gene TRBV9 combines with J gene TRBJ2-7; perhaps TRBD1 as D (5 bases). Germline V gene sequence: CDR1 SGDLS, CDR2 YYNGEE. The V end was cut by 0 bases, the J end by 2 bases, with 12 bases between. The CDR3 is 15 residues long. CDR3 residues: CASSVGVGPTYEQYF. The CDR3 DNA follows: TGTGCCAGCAGCGTAGGGGTGGGGCCGACCTACGAGCAGTACTTC.

This clone has only a few counts. V and J are TRBV7-3 and TRBJ2-7; D is unresolved. Germline lookup yields CDR1 SGHTA and CDR2 FQGTGA. The V end was cut by 3 bases, the J end by 5 bases, with 11 bases between. CDR3 size: 13 residues. The CDR3 spells CASSLSFSDEQYF. In DNA form, the CDR3 reads TGTGCCAGCAGCTTGTCTTTTTCAGACGAGCAGTACTTC.

The chain uses TRBV6-1 and TRBJ1-4; a weak D match, TRBD1 (5 bases). The length of the CDR3 is 13 residues. V was clipped by 5 bases and J by 8 bases, with 12 bases between them. The germline V gene encodes CDR1 MNHNS and CDR2 SASEGT. CDR3 in amino acids: CASSPYRGEKLFF. DNA for the CDR3: TGTGCCAGCAGTCCCTACCGGGGGGAAAAACTGTTTTTT.

The rearrangement uses TRBV5-4 and TRBJ2-7; possibly TRBD1 for D (6 bases). The germline V gene encodes CDR1 SGHNT and CDR2 YYREEE (reference sequence). Trimming stripped 4 bases from V and 2 bases from J, with 13 bases between. This CDR3 contains 14 residues. The CDR3: CASSGKTGTYEQYF. The CDR3 nucleotides read TGTGCCAGCAGCGGAAAAACAGGGACCTACGAGCAGTACTTC.

This chain links TRBV4-3 with TRBJ1-4, with 8 bases aligning to TRBD1. Germline V CDR1 and CDR2: LGHNA, YSLEER. The V gene end was trimmed by 4 bases and the J gene end by 5 bases; junction bases not matched to a gene: 6. The CDR3 spans 15 residues. The DNA of the CDR3 is TGCGCCAGCAGCCGGACAGGGCTTTCCAATGAAAAACTGTTTTTT. It codes for CASSRTGLSNEKLFF.

V gene TRBV5-4 combines with J gene TRBJ2-5; TRBD2 agrees at 11 bases. CDR1 and CDR2 (germline): SGHNT, YYREEE (reference sequence). The CDR3 length is 14 residues. V trimming: 4 bases; J trimming: 4 bases; junction bases outside the gene matches: 3. The CDR3 sequence: CASSPGLAVETQYF. In DNA, the CDR3 is TGTGCCAGCAGCCCGGGACTAGCGGTAGAGACCCAGTACTTC.

This clone was seen a single time. J is TRBJ1-5 and V is TRBV12-2; TRBD1, the table's D call, was not compared with the DNA. TRBV12-2 is assigned pseudogene status. The CDR3 is 16 residues long. DNA for the CDR3: TGTGCAAGTCGCTTAGATTACACCCAGAAAAATCAGCCCCAGCATTTT. Its protein is CASRLDYTQKNQPQHF.

This chain links TRBV6-5 with TRBJ2-7; D remains ambiguous. V was clipped by 0 bases and J by 2 bases, with 8 bases between them. The CDR3 length is 14 residues. The germline V gene encodes CDR1 MNHEY and CDR2 SVGAGI. The CDR3 sequence is CASSYSPGTYEQYF. The CDR3 DNA reads TGTGCCAGCAGTTACTCGCCGGGTACCTACGAGCAGTACTTC.

The chain employs TRBV28 and TRBJ2-7; 7 nucleotides align to TRBD1. Germline values: CDR1 MDHEN, CDR2 SYDVKM. The ends lost 7 bases at V and 2 bases at J; junction bases unmatched: 5. This CDR3 region has 13 residues. The DNA of the CDR3 is TGTGCCAGCACCCGACAGGGAGCCTACGAGCAGTACTTC. It translates to CASTRQGAYEQYF.

The V and J genes are TRBV9 and TRBJ2-1; D call uncertain. CDR1 is SGDLS, CDR2 YYNGEE, per germline. The CDR3 consists of 12 residues. Between the trimmed V and J ends, which lost 0 bases and 7 bases, there was a span of 5 bases. The CDR3 region is CASSVDRNEQFF. CDR3 sequence (DNA): TGTGCCAGCAGCGTAGATCGGAATGAGCAGTTCTTC.

This clone was seen a handful of times. The rearrangement uses TRBV19 and TRBJ1-5; D not resolved. V lost 2 bases, J lost 7 bases, and 6 bases lay in between. The germline gives CDR1 LNHDA, CDR2 SQIVND (reference sequence). CDR3 length equals 12 residues. The CDR3 sequence: CASSILRQPQHF. DNA of the CDR3: TGTGCCAGTAGTATACTCAGACAGCCCCAGCATTTT.

The V gene is TRBV7-9, the J gene TRBJ1-2; TRBD1 aligns across 9 bases. Per germline, CDR1 SEHNR and CDR2 FQNEAQ (reference sequence). Trimming at V came to 0 bases and at J to 7 bases, leaving 9 bases not matched to a gene. The CDR3 has 16 residues. The CDR3 loop is CASSLARTGVMGGYTF. The CDR3 DNA reads TGTGCCAGCAGCTTAGCCCGGACAGGGGTAATGGGTGGCTACACCTTC.

This chain joins TRBV2 and TRBJ2-3, with TRBD2 matching over 15 bases. Germline V lookup: CDR1 SNHLY, CDR2 FYNNEI. The CDR3 runs 17 residues. V lost 3 bases, J lost 4 bases, and 5 bases stayed unmatched. The CDR3 nucleotides read TGTGCCAGCAGTGACGGACTAGCGGGGGGGAGAGCAGATACGCAGTATTTT. Translation: CASSDGLAGGRADTQYF.

J is TRBJ1-5 and V is TRBV10-1, with no clear D. The germline V gene encodes CDR1 WNHNN and CDR2 SYGVQD (reference sequence). The V end lost 1 base, the J end lost 9 bases, and 10 bases lay between the germline ends. CDR3 size: 13 residues. The CDR3 sequence: CASSEFCFRPQHF. As DNA, the CDR3 is TGCGCCAGCAGTGAGTTTTGTTTTCGGCCCCAGCATTTT.